A selection of T cell receptor beta chains follows, all from one sample in a study of shared clonotypes between healthy human individuals. Sequenced by immunoSEQ multiplex PCR; TCRdb stores in-frame clones only, minus some. The data contain about 2 million clones, 85% to 95% of them seen just once; the ten biggest clones take up 0.13%. The sequenced material came from naive CD4+ T cells sorted from blood. The receptors come from a man between 18 and 29 years old in good health. Each CDR3 is given with its conserved first and last residue. A D gene is named only where the DNA matches it firmly. Size is omitted from some rows. Given values are once, few, many or a class for expanded clones.

v_call: TRBV25-1
j_call: TRBJ1-1
d_call: TRBD1
clone_size: NA
cdr3_nt: TGTGCCAGCAGCCAATCCCCGGGACAGGGGATTAGAGCTTTCTTT
cdr3_aa: CASSQSPGQGIRAFF

v_call: TRBV30
j_call: TRBJ1-5
d_call: NA
clone_size: NA
cdr3_nt: TGTGCCTGGAGTACCAGCCCGGGATCTCAGCCCCAGCATTTT
cdr3_aa: CAWSTSPGSQPQHF

v_call: TRBV6-6
j_call: TRBJ2-3
d_call: TRBD2
clone_size: NA
cdr3_nt: TGTGCCAGCAGTCGGGCTAGCGGGAGCACAGATACGCAGTATTTT
cdr3_aa: CASSRASGSTDTQYF

v_call: TRBV4-3
j_call: TRBJ2-5
d_call: NA
clone_size: NA
cdr3_nt: TGCGCCAGCAGCCAAGACGACAGGCTCCAAGCTGCCCAGTACTTC
cdr3_aa: CASSQDDRLQAAQYF

v_call: TRBV2
j_call: TRBJ2-2
d_call: NA
clone_size: NA
cdr3_nt: TGTGCCAGCACCCCGGTCGGGCTAGACACCGGGGAGCTGTTTTTT
cdr3_aa: CASTPVGLDTGELFF

v_call: TRBV11-3
j_call: TRBJ1-1
d_call: NA
clone_size: NA
cdr3_nt: TGTGCCAGCAGCCCCGGACGCGTGAAGGATGAAGCTTTCTTT
cdr3_aa: CASSPGRVKDEAFF

v_call: TRBV7-8
j_call: TRBJ2-1
d_call: TRBD2
clone_size: NA
cdr3_nt: TGTGCCAGCAGCTTTTTAGCGGGGACCTACAATGAGCAGTTCTTC
cdr3_aa: CASSFLAGTYNEQFF

v_call: TRBV7-2
j_call: TRBJ2-7
d_call: NA
clone_size: NA
cdr3_nt: TGTGCCAGCAGCTTAGGATGGGGAGCTTCCCTCGAGCAGTACTTC
cdr3_aa: CASSLGWGASLEQYF

v_call: TRBV15
j_call: TRBJ1-6
d_call: TRBD1
clone_size: NA
cdr3_nt: TGTGCCACCAGCCTGGACAGGAATTCACCCCTCCACTTT
cdr3_aa: CATSLDRNSPLHF

v_call: TRBV10-3
j_call: TRBJ1-1
d_call: NA
clone_size: NA
cdr3_nt: TGTGCCATCAGTGATCCGGGGTCTTGTTTCTTT
cdr3_aa: CAISDPGSCFF

v_call: TRBV20-1
j_call: TRBJ2-7
d_call: NA
clone_size: NA
cdr3_nt: TGCAGTGCTGGAGACAGGTACTTC
cdr3_aa: CSAGDRYF

v_call: TRBV9
j_call: TRBJ1-2
d_call: NA
clone_size: NA
cdr3_nt: TGTGCCAGCATCCCTCGAGTAGGGATTTTTGGCTACACCTTC
cdr3_aa: CASIPRVGIFGYTF

v_call: TRBV7-9
j_call: TRBJ2-7
d_call: NA
clone_size: NA
cdr3_nt: TGTGCCAGCAGCAGGGAGTACGAGCAGTACTTC
cdr3_aa: CASSREYEQYF

v_call: TRBV21-1
j_call: TRBJ2-2
d_call: NA
clone_size: NA
cdr3_nt: TGTGCCAGCAGCAGGGGACATCGGGACACCGGGGAGCTGTTTTTT
cdr3_aa: CASSRGHRDTGELFF

v_call: TRBV7-9
j_call: TRBJ2-5
d_call: NA
clone_size: NA
cdr3_nt: TGTGCCAGCTTAAAGGCTATCGGAGAGACCCAGTACTTC
cdr3_aa: CASLKAIGETQYF

v_call: TRBV5-6
j_call: TRBJ1-5
d_call: NA
clone_size: once
cdr3_nt: TGTGCCAGCAGCGTCCGACAGGTTCTCCAGCCCCAGCATTTT
cdr3_aa: CASSVRQVLQPQHF

v_call: TRBV6-5
j_call: TRBJ1-4
d_call: TRBD1
clone_size: NA
cdr3_nt: TGTGCCAGCAGACCCTTCTCCGGGACAGGGGTTAAACTGTTTTTT
cdr3_aa: CASRPFSGTGVKLFF

v_call: TRBV4-3
j_call: TRBJ2-2
d_call: NA
clone_size: NA
cdr3_nt: TGCGCCAGCAGCCTTCTATGGGACACCGGGGAGCTGTTTTTT
cdr3_aa: CASSLLWDTGELFF

v_call: TRBV9
j_call: TRBJ1-2
d_call: NA
clone_size: NA
cdr3_nt: TGTGCCAGCAGCCCCCAGACAGAACTATATGGCTACACCTTC
cdr3_aa: CASSPQTELYGYTF

v_call: TRBV4-2
j_call: TRBJ2-1
d_call: NA
clone_size: NA
cdr3_nt: TGTGCCAGCAGCCAAGACTCCCCAGGACGATACAATGAGCAGTTCTTC
cdr3_aa: CASSQDSPGRYNEQFF

v_call: TRBV6-1
j_call: TRBJ2-5
d_call: TRBD2
clone_size: NA
cdr3_nt: TGTGCCAGCAAGCGGGGGGGCCAAGAGACCCAGTACTTC
cdr3_aa: CASKRGGQETQYF

v_call: TRBV6-4
j_call: TRBJ1-6
d_call: TRBD1
clone_size: NA
cdr3_nt: TGTGCCAGCAGATCGGACAGGGGTAATTCACCCCTCCACTTT
cdr3_aa: CASRSDRGNSPLHF

v_call: TRBV9
j_call: TRBJ2-1
d_call: NA
clone_size: NA
cdr3_nt: TGTGCCAGCAGCGTTGGGGCAAGCTCCTACAATGAGCAGTTCTTC
cdr3_aa: CASSVGASSYNEQFF

v_call: TRBV30
j_call: TRBJ2-7
d_call: NA
clone_size: NA
cdr3_nt: TGTGCCTGGAGTGTATCTTGGCACGAGCAGTACTTC
cdr3_aa: CAWSVSWHEQYF

v_call: TRBV14
j_call: TRBJ1-1
d_call: TRBD1
clone_size: NA
cdr3_nt: TGTGCCAGCAGCCCAGGGACAGGCCTCATGAACACTGAAGCTTTCTTT
cdr3_aa: CASSPGTGLMNTEAFF

v_call: TRBV7-6
j_call: TRBJ1-5
d_call: NA
clone_size: NA
cdr3_nt: TGTGCCAGCAGCGCGGGACGGGCCTTTAGCAATCAGCCCCAGCATTTT
cdr3_aa: CASSAGRAFSNQPQHF

v_call: TRBV18
j_call: TRBJ2-2
d_call: NA
clone_size: NA
cdr3_nt: TGTGCCAGCTCACCACCTTGGGGACAAAACACCGGGGAGCTGTTTTTT
cdr3_aa: CASSPPWGQNTGELFF

v_call: TRBV5-1
j_call: TRBJ2-5
d_call: NA
clone_size: NA
cdr3_nt: TGCGCCAGCAGCTGGGCCAGGGTCCAAGAGACCCAGTACTTC
cdr3_aa: CASSWARVQETQYF